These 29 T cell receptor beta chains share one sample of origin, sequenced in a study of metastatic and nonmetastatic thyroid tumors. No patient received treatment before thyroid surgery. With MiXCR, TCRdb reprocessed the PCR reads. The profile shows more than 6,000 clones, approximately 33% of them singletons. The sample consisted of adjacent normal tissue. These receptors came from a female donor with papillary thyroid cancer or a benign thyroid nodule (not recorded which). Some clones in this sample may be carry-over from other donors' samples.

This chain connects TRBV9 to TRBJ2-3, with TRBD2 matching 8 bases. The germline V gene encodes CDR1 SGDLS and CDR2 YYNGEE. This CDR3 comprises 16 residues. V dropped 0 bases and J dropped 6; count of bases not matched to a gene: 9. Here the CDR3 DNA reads TGTGCCAGCAGCGTAGCAGTAAGCGGGAGAACTGATACGCAGTATTTT. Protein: CASSVAVSGRTDTQYF.

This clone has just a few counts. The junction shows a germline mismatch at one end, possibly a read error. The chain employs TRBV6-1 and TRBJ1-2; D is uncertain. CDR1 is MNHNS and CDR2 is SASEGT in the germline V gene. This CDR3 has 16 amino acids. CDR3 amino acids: CASTPSTVLSHYVYTF. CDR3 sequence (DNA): TGTGCCAGCACGCCTTCAACTGTGCTATCACACTATGTCTACACCTTC.

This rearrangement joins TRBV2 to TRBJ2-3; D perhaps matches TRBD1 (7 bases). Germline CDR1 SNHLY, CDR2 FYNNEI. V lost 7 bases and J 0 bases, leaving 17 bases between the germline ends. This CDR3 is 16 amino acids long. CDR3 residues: CASMVPGGTSTDTQYF. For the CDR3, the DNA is TGTGCCAGCATGGTTCCAGGGGGGACTAGCACAGATACGCAGTATTTT.

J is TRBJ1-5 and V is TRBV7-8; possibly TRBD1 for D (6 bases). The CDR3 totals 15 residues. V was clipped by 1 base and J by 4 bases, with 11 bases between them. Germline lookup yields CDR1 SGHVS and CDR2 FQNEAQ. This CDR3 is CASSLEWGRNQPQHF. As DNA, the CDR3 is TGTGCCAGCAGCTTAGAGTGGGGGCGTAATCAGCCCCAGCATTTT.

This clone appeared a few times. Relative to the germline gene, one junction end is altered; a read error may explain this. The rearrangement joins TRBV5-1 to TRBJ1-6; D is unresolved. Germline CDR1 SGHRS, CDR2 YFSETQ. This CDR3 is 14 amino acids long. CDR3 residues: CASSLAPYNSPLYF. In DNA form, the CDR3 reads TGCGCCAGCAGCTTGGCCCCCTATAATTCACCCCTCTACTTT. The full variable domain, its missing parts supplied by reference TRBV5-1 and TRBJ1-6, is KAGVTQTPRYLIKTRGQQVTLSCSPISGHRSVSWYQQTPGQGLQFLFEYFSETQRNKGNFPGRFSGRQFSNSRSEMNVSTLELGDSALYLCASSLAPYNSPLYFGNGTRLTVT.

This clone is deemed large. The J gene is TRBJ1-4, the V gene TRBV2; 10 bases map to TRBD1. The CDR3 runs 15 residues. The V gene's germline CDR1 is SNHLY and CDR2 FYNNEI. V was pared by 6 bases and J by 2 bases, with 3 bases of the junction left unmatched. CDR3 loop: CASRADRGTNEKLFF. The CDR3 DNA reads TGTGCCAGCAGAGCGGACAGGGGGACTAATGAAAAACTGTTTTTT.

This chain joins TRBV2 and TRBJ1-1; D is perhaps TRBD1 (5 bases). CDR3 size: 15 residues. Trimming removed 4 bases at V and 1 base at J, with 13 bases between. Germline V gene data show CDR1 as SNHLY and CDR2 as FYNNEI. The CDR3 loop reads CASSVGGGGNTEAFF. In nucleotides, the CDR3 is TGTGCCAGCAGTGTTGGGGGTGGAGGGAACACTGAAGCTTTCTTT.

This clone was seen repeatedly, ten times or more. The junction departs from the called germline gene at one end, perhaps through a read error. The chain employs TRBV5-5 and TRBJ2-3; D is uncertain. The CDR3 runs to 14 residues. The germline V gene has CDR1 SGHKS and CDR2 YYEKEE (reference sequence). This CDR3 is CASRLSRGTDTQYF. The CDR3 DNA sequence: TGTGCCAGCAGGTTGAGCAGAGGCACGGATACGCAGTATTTT.

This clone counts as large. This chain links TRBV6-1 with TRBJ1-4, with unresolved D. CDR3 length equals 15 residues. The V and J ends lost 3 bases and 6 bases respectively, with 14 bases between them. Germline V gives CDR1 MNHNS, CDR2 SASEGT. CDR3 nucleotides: TGTGCCAGCAGTGATGTATTGGGTCCGGATGAAAAACTGTTTTTT. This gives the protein CASSDVLGPDEKLFF.

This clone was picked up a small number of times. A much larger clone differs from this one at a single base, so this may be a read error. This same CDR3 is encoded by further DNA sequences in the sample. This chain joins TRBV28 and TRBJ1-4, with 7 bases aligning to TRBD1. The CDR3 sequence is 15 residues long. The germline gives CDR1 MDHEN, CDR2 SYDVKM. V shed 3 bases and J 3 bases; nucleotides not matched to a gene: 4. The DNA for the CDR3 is TGTGCCAGCAGTTTGGGGCAGGGGGCTAATGAAAAACTGTTTTTT. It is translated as CASSLGQGANEKLFF.

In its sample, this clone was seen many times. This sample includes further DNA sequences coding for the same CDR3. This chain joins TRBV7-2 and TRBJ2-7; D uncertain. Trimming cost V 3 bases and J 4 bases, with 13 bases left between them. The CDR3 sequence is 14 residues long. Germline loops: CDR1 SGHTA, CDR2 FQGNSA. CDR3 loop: CASSLQPGFYEQYF. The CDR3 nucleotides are TGTGCCAGCAGCTTGCAACCCGGATTTTACGAGCAGTACTTC.

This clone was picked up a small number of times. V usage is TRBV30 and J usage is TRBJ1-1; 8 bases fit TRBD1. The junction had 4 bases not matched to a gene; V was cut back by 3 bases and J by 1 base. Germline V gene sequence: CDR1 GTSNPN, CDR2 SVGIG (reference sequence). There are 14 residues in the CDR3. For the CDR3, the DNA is TGTGCCTGGAGGAGGACAGGGAGGAACACTGAAGCTTTCTTT. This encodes CAWRRTGRNTEAFF.

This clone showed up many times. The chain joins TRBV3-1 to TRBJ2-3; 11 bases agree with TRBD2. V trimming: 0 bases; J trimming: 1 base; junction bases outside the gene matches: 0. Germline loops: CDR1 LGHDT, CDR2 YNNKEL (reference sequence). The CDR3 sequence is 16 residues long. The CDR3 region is CASSQELAGGTDTQYF. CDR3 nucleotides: TGTGCCAGCAGCCAAGAACTAGCGGGGGGCACAGATACGCAGTATTTT.

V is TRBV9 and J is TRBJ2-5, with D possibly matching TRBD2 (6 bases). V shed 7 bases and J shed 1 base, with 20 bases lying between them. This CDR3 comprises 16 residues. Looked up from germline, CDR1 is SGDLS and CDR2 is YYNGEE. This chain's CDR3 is CASSPGAGFGQETQYF. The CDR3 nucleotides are TGTGCCAGCTCCCCTGGGGCGGGGTTCGGCCAAGAGACCCAGTACTTC. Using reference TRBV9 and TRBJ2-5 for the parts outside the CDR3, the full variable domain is DSGVTQTPKHLITATGQRVTLRCSPRSGDLSVYWYQQSLDQGLQFLIQYYNGEERAKGNILERFSAQQFPDLHSELNLSSLELGDSALYFCASSPGAGFGQETQYFGPGTRLLVL.

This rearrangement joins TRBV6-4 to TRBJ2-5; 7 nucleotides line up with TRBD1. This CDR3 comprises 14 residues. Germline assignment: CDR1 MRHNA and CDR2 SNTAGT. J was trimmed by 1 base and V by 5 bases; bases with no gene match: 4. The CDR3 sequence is CASSFGDSQETQYF. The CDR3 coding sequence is TGTGCCAGCAGTTTCGGGGACAGCCAAGAGACCCAGTACTTC.

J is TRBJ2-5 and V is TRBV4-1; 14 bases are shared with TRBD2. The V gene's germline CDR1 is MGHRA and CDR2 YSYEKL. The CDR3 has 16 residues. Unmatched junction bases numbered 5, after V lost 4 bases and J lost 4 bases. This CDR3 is CASSPYGTSGGETQYF. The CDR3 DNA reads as TGCGCCAGCAGCCCGTATGGGACTAGCGGGGGAGAGACCCAGTACTTC.

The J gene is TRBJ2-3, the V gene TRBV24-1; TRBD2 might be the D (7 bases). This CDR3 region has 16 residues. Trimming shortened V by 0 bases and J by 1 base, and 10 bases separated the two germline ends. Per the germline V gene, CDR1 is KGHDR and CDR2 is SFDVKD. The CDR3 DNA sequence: TGTGCCACCAGTGATTTGGGCGGGGGCGGCACAGATACGCAGTATTTT. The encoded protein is CATSDLGGGGTDTQYF.

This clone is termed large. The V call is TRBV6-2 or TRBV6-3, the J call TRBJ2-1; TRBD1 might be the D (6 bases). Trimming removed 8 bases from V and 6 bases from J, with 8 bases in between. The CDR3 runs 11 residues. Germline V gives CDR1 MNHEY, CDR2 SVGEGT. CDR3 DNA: TGTGCCAGCCAGGGGAGCAATGAGCAGTTCTTC. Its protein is CASQGSNEQFF.

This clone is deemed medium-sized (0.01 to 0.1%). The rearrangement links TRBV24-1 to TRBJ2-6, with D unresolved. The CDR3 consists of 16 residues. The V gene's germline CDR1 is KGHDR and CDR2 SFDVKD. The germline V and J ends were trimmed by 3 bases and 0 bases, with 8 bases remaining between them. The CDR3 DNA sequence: TGTGCCACCAGTGATCCCCAGCCCTCTGGGGCCAACGTCCTGACTTTC. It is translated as CATSDPQPSGANVLTF.

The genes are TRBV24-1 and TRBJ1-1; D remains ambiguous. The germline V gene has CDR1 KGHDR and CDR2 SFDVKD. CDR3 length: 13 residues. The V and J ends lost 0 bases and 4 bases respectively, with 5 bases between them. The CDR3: CATSDLKGTEAFF. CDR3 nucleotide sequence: TGTGCCACCAGTGATTTGAAGGGCACTGAAGCTTTCTTT.

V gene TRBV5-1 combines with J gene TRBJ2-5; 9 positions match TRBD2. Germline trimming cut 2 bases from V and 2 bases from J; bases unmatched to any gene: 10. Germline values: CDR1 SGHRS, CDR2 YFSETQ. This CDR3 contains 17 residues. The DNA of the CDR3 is TGCGCCAGCAGCTTAAAACAACTAGCGGGCCTGCAAGAGACCCAGTACTTC. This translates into CASSLKQLAGLQETQYF.

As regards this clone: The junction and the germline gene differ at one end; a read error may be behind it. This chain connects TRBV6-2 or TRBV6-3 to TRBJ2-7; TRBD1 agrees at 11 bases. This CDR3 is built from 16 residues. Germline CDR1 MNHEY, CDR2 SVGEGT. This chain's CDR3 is CARSYSGGQGGYEQYF. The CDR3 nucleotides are TGTGCCAGAAGTTACTCTGGGGGACAGGGGGGCTACGAGCAGTACTTC.

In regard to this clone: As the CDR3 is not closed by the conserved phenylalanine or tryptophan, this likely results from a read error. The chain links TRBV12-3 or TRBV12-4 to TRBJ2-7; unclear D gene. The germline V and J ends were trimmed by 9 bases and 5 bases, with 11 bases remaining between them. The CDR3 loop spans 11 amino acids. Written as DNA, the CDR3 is TGTGCCAGAAGTGGAAATCACGAGCAGTACTTA. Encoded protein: CARSGNHEQYL.

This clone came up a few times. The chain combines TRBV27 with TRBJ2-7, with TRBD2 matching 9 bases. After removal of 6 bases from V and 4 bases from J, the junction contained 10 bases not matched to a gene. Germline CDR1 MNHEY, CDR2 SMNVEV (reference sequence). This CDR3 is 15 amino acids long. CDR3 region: CASSYSGGGGYEQYF. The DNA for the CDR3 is TGTGCCAGCAGCTATAGCGGGGGCGGGGGGTACGAGCAGTACTTC.

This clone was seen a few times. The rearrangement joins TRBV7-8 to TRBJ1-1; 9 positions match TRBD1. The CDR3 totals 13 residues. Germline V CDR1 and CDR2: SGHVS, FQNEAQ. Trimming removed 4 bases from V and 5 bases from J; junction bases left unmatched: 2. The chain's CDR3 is CASSSGTGTEAFF. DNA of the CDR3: TGTGCCAGCAGCTCTGGGACAGGGACTGAAGCTTTCTTT.

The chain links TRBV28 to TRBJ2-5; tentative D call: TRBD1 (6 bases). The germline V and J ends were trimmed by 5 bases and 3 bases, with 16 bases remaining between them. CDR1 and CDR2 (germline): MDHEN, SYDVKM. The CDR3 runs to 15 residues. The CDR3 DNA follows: TGTGCCAGCAGTCCTAGGGACATGAGAAAAGAGACCCAGTACTTC. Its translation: CASSPRDMRKETQYF.

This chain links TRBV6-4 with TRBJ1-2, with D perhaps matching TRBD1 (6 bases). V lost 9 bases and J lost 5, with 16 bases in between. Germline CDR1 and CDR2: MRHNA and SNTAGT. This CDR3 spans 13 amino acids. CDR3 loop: CASSIGRGYGYTF. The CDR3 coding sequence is TGTGCCAGTAGCATAGGAAGGGGGTATGGCTACACCTTC.

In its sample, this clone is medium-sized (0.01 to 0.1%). The DNA of the CDR3 is TGTGCCAGCAGCTACGAGGGGCGCGGGGGTGAAAAACTGTTTTTT. Translating gives CASSYEGRGGEKLFF. The chain combines TRBV9 with TRBJ1-4; tentatively, D is TRBD1 (5 bases). Germline V CDR1 and CDR2: SGDLS, YYNGEE. The CDR3 sequence is 15 residues long. V was clipped by 4 bases and J by 7 bases, with 17 bases between them. Together with reference TRBV9 and TRBJ1-4, the CDR3 gives the full variable domain: DSGVTQTPKHLITATGQRVTLRCSPRSGDLSVYWYQQSLDQGLQFLIQYYNGEERAKGNILERFSAQQFPDLHSELNLSSLELGDSALYFCASSYEGRGGEKLFFGSGTQLSVL.

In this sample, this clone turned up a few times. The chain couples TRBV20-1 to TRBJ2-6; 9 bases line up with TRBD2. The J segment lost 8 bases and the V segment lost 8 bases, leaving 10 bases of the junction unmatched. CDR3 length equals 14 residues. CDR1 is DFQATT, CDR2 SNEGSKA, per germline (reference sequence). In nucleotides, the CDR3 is TGCAGTTTAGGCGGGGCGGGGGGGCCCAACGTCCTGACTTTC. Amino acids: CSLGGAGGPNVLTF.